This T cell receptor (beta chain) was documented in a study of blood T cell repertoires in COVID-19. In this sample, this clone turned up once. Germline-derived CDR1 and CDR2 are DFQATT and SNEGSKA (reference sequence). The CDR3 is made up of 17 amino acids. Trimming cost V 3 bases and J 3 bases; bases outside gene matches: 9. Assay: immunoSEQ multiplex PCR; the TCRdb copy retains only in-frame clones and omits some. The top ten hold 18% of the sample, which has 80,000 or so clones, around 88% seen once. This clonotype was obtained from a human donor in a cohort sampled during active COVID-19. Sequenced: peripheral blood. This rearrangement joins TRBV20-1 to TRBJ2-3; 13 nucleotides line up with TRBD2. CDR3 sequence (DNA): TGCAGTGCTAGTAATCGAGGACTAGCGGGAGTTACAGATACGCAGTATTTT. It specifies CSASNRGLAGVTDTQYF.